Sequencing of this TCR beta chain was carried out in a study of T-cell memory formation after mild COVID-19. Study conclusions and caveats: Some responding clones appeared in pre-infection memory, suggesting cross-reactive memory joined. Balance between CD4 and CD8 was seen in clones contracting day 15 to 85, and a CD4+ lean was seen in later expanders. Researchers report contracting CD4+ clones mostly in CM and EM, with CD8+ clones in EMRA.

Trimming removed 3 bases from V and 4 bases from J; junction bases left unmatched: 8. Germline V gene data show CDR1 as SGHVS and CDR2 as FNYEAQ. There are 15 residues in the CDR3. The table lists this clonotype with a few counts. Its specificity is unknown. TCRdb independently ran MiXCR on the 5' RACE reads; one entry per CDR3 protein. Counted here are roughly 100,000 distinct CDR3 sequences, about 17% occurring once; the ten biggest clones make up over 25%. The chain employs TRBV7-6 and TRBJ1-1; 7 bases fit TRBD1. The clonotype originates from an adult woman who had mild COVID-19 (a few samples of this study predate the infection). Cell type and time point are not known. Sample: PBMCs or a T cell subset sorted from them (not recorded which). CDR3 region: CASSFDRADATEAFF. The CDR3 DNA reads TGTGCCAGCAGCTTTGACAGGGCGGATGCCACTGAAGCTTTCTTT.